These 27 T cell receptor beta chains share one sample of origin, sequenced in a study of blood T cell repertoires in COVID-19. TCRdb's table, derived via immunoSEQ multiplex PCR, lists solely in-frame clones and lacks some. Here the sample spans tens of thousands of clones, 75% to 90% being singletons. Sequenced: peripheral blood. The receptors derive from a woman in her 70s with acute or convalescent COVID-19.

The V and J genes are TRBV25-1 and TRBJ1-1; possible D gene TRBD1, 5 bases. The CDR3 has 12 amino acids. Trimming stripped 7 bases from V and 1 base from J, with 7 bases between. Germline-derived CDR1 and CDR2 are MGHDK and SYGVNS. In DNA form, the CDR3 reads TGTGCCAGCACTGGGGCGAACACTGAAGCTTTCTTT. It specifies CASTGANTEAFF.

The DNA for the CDR3 is TGTGCCAGCTCACCCTCTAACGATGAGCAGTTCTTC. This translates into CASSPSNDEQFF. The chain has TRBV18 and TRBJ2-1, with D unresolved. The germline V gene encodes CDR1 KGHSH and CDR2 LQKENI. This CDR3 is built from 12 residues. The V gene lost 3 bases and the J gene lost 8 bases, with 8 bases spanning the gap.

V usage is TRBV7-2 and J usage is TRBJ1-2; 7 nucleotides match TRBD1. The CDR3 consists of 15 residues. V trimming: 5 bases; J trimming: 4 bases; junction bases outside the gene matches: 10. Germline CDR1 SGHTA, CDR2 FQGNSA. The CDR3 bases are TGTGCCAGCAGCCAACGGCGGGACAGCTCCTATGGCTACACCTTC. Translating gives CASSQRRDSSYGYTF. The whole variable domain, filled in from reference TRBV7-2 and TRBJ1-2, reads GAGVSQSPSNKVTEKGKDVELRCDPISGHTALYWYRQSLGQGLEFLIYFQGNSAPDKSGLPSDRFSAERTGGSVSTLTIQRTQQEDSAVYLCASSQRRDSSYGYTFGSGTRLTVV.

V gene TRBV19 combines with J gene TRBJ1-2, with TRBD1 matching over 9 bases. There are 17 residues in the CDR3. Germline CDR1 and CDR2: LNHDA and SQIVND (reference sequence). V was pared by 5 bases and J by 5 bases, with 15 bases of the junction left unmatched. As DNA, the CDR3 is TGTGCCAGTAGTCCCCTGCACCGGGACAGGGCCCTATATGGCTACACCTTC. Its translation: CASSPLHRDRALYGYTF.

The V and J genes are TRBV9 and TRBJ2-3, with 7 bases identical to TRBD1. The germline gives CDR1 SGDLS, CDR2 YYNGEE. The CDR3 consists of 15 residues. V lost 2 bases and J lost 4; bases outside the gene matches: 7. In DNA form, the CDR3 reads TGTGCCAGCAGCGTCCGGACAGGACACCCAGATACGCAGTATTTT. Translated, it gives CASSVRTGHPDTQYF.

The chain links TRBV7-9 to TRBJ2-7; possibly TRBD1 for D (5 bases). CDR3 size: 15 residues. Germline CDR1 reads SEHNR; CDR2 reads FQNEAQ (reference sequence). V dropped 5 bases and J dropped 4 bases, with 18 bases sitting between them. CDR3 sequence reads: CASSQEYSAGYEQYF. The DNA of the CDR3 is TGTGCCAGCAGCCAAGAATATTCGGCAGGGTACGAGCAGTACTTC.

This clone appeared a single time. The chain links TRBV4-1 to TRBJ2-6; tentatively, D is TRBD1 (6 bases). Germline V gene lookup returns CDR1 MGHRA and CDR2 YSYEKL. Trimming pared 6 bases from V and 4 bases from J, leaving 10 bases between. CDR3 length: 14 amino acids. The CDR3 region is CASSLGTGANVLTF. The CDR3 DNA is TGCGCCAGCAGTCTGGGGACAGGGGCCAACGTCCTGACTTTC.

This sequence joins TRBV23-1 and TRBJ2-3, with TRBD1 identical over 11 bases. TRBV23-1 is placed among ORFs of uncertain function. After removal of 1 base from V and 4 bases from J, the junction contained 4 bases not matched to a gene. This CDR3 is 16 amino acids long. CDR3 DNA sequence: TGCGCCAGCAGTCAATGGGACAGGGGGAAGGCAGATACGCAGTATTTT. It translates to CASSQWDRGKADTQYF.

The V gene is TRBV4-2, the J gene TRBJ2-2; the match to TRBD2 covers 9 bases. This CDR3 is 17 amino acids long. Germline loops: CDR1 LGHNA, CDR2 YNFKEQ. V dropped 0 bases and J dropped 7; count of bases not matched to a gene: 9. CDR3 in amino acids: CASSQEASGGLGGELFF. CDR3 DNA sequence: TGTGCCAGCAGCCAAGAGGCGAGCGGGGGGCTAGGCGGGGAGCTGTTTTTT.

The rearrangement uses TRBV6-2 or TRBV6-3 and TRBJ2-3, with D perhaps matching TRBD2 (5 bases). CDR3 size: 14 residues. V was cut by 2 bases and J by 4 bases, with 10 bases left in between. CDR1 and CDR2 (germline): MNHEY, SVGEGT. The CDR3 spells CASSYVLAADTQYF. Here the CDR3 DNA reads TGTGCCAGCAGTTACGTTCTAGCTGCAGATACGCAGTATTTT.

The chain joins TRBV24-1 to TRBJ1-5, with D tentatively TRBD1 (6 bases). Trimming took 4 bases from V and 7 from J, leaving 10 bases between them. The V gene's germline CDR1 is KGHDR and CDR2 SFDVKD. The CDR3 runs to 13 residues. CDR3 sequence (DNA): TGTGCCACCAGTGACAGGGGACTACAGCCCCAGCATTTT. The encoded protein is CATSDRGLQPQHF.

The chain carries TRBV28 and TRBJ1-4, with D tentatively TRBD1 (5 bases). From germline, CDR1 is MDHEN and CDR2 SYDVKM. CDR3 size: 15 residues. The ends were cut back, 6 bases at V and 6 bases at J, with 17 bases in the middle. CDR3 coding DNA: TGTGCCAGCAGCCCTGACCGGGACTGGGATGAAAAACTGTTTTTT. It codes for CASSPDRDWDEKLFF.

For the CDR3, the DNA is TGTGCTAGTGGTACTCAGGGGGGCACTGAAGCTTTCTTT. Residues: CASGTQGGTEAFF. The chain has TRBV12-5 and TRBJ1-1, with TRBD1 matching over 7 bases. The CDR3 sequence is 13 residues long. Trimming cost V 5 bases and J 4 bases; bases outside gene matches: 4. CDR1 is LGHNT, CDR2 FRNRAP, per germline. Filled out from reference TRBV12-5 and TRBJ1-1, the complete variable domain reads DARVTQTPRHKVTEMGQEVTMRCQPILGHNTVFWYRQTMMQGLELLAYFRNRAPLDDSGMPKDRFSAEMPDATLATLKIQPSEPRDSAVYFCASGTQGGTEAFFGQGTRLTVV.

This clone was found a few times. The chain couples TRBV6-1 to TRBJ1-5; D is unresolved. The CDR3 runs 15 residues. The V gene's germline CDR1 is MNHNS and CDR2 SASEGT. The V and J ends lost 3 bases and 7 bases respectively, with 16 bases between them. The CDR3 reads CASSDGGRLGQPQHF. Here the CDR3 DNA reads TGTGCCAGCAGTGATGGAGGGAGGTTGGGACAGCCCCAGCATTTT.

The V and J genes are TRBV6-2 or TRBV6-3 and TRBJ1-1; 7 nucleotides agree with TRBD1. Unmatched junction bases numbered 7, after V lost 5 bases and J lost 1 base. The CDR3 loop spans 15 amino acids. CDR1 is MNHEY and CDR2 is SVGEGT in the germline V gene. The DNA for the CDR3 is TGTGCCAGCAGTCCACAGGGGTTTCGGAACACTGAAGCTTTCTTT. It translates to CASSPQGFRNTEAFF.

The chain recombines TRBV11-3 with TRBJ1-1; D uncertain. V lost 0 bases and J lost 9, with 8 bases in between. CDR1 and CDR2 (germline): SGHNT, YENEEA. The CDR3 runs 12 residues. The CDR3 bases are TGTGCCAGCAGCTTAGAACAGACTAAAGCTTTCTTT. Protein sequence: CASSLEQTKAFF.

The chain links TRBV24-1 to TRBJ1-1; D is possibly TRBD1 (6 bases). The germline V gene has CDR1 KGHDR and CDR2 SFDVKD. The CDR3 consists of 14 residues. Trimming left V 4 bases short and J 1 base short, with 9 bases between. CDR3 protein: CATSDAGENTEAFF. The DNA for the CDR3 is TGTGCCACCAGTGACGCAGGGGAGAACACTGAAGCTTTCTTT.

The chain couples TRBV3-1 (or the pseudogene TRBV3-2) to TRBJ2-1; TRBD2 matches at 13 bases. Germline V CDR1 and CDR2: LGHDT, YNNKEL (reference sequence). The V segment lost 3 bases and the J segment 4 bases; nucleotides outside the gene matches: 6. The CDR3 runs to 17 residues. The CDR3 DNA reads as TGTGCCAGCAGCCACCCGCCGGGACTAGCGGGGTACAATGAGCAGTTCTTC. Its protein is CASSHPPGLAGYNEQFF.

This clone was counted a single time. V is TRBV21-1 and J is TRBJ1-1; the table's D gene call, TRBD1, was not cross checked with the DNA. TRBV21-1 has pseudogene status. CDR3 size: 17 residues. This CDR3 is CASSLEEGDRDGTEAFF. The CDR3 nucleotides read TGTGCCAGCAGCTTAGAAGAGGGGGACAGGGATGGCACTGAAGCTTTCTTT.

In this sample, this clone turned up a few times. The chain is built from TRBV19 and TRBJ2-1, with TRBD2 as a possible D gene (5 bases). CDR3 length: 13 amino acids. Deletions cut 3 bases from V and 6 bases from J, with 9 bases between. Germline loops: CDR1 LNHDA, CDR2 SQIVND (reference sequence). The CDR3 is CASSISGSNEQFF. CDR3 nucleotide sequence: TGTGCCAGTAGTATCTCGGGGAGCAATGAGCAGTTCTTC.

A few counts support this clone. The V call is TRBV6-5, the J call TRBJ2-2; D is possibly TRBD2 (5 bases). Germline assignment: CDR1 MNHEY and CDR2 SVGAGI. The CDR3 has 15 amino acids. The germline V and J ends were trimmed by 2 bases and 0 bases, with 7 bases remaining between them. CDR3 region: CASSYAGPNTGELFF. The CDR3 nucleotides are TGTGCCAGCAGTTACGCGGGCCCGAACACCGGGGAGCTGTTTTTT.

The rearrangement uses TRBV27 and TRBJ1-4, with D maybe TRBD1 (5 bases). Trimming pared 5 bases from V and 0 bases from J, leaving 16 bases between. From germline, CDR1 is MNHEY and CDR2 SMNVEV (reference sequence). CDR3 length equals 17 residues. The CDR3 DNA reads TGTGCCAGCAGTCCCCGGGCAGGGCGACCAACTAATGAAAAACTGTTTTTT. Translating gives CASSPRAGRPTNEKLFF.

The chain is built from TRBV9 and TRBJ2-2, with a weak D call TRBD2 (6 bases). The V end was cut by 3 bases, the J end by 7 bases, with 13 bases between. CDR1 and CDR2 from the germline V gene are SGDLS and YYNGEE. This CDR3 spans 14 amino acids. CDR3 sequence reads: CASSAGTPYGELFF. DNA for the CDR3: TGTGCCAGCAGCGCCGGGACTCCTTACGGGGAGCTGTTTTTT. The full variable domain, completed using reference TRBV9 and TRBJ2-2, is DSGVTQTPKHLITATGQRVTLRCSPRSGDLSVYWYQQSLDQGLQFLIQYYNGEERAKGNILERFSAQQFPDLHSELNLSSLELGDSALYFCASSAGTPYGELFFGEGSRLTVL.

The chain has TRBV18 and TRBJ2-5; 10 bases fit TRBD1. CDR1 is KGHSH and CDR2 is LQKENI in the germline V gene. The CDR3 is 15 amino acids. V was pared by 3 bases and J by 3 bases, with 4 bases of the junction left unmatched. In DNA form, the CDR3 reads TGTGCCAGCTCACCTCTCGGGACAGGGGAAGAGACCCAGTACTTC. Translated, it gives CASSPLGTGEETQYF.

This chain joins TRBV4-3 and TRBJ2-2, with 7 bases aligning to TRBD2. This CDR3 has 17 residues. Germline V lookup: CDR1 LGHNA, CDR2 YSLEER. The V and J ends lost 0 bases and 2 bases, in that order; junction bases with no gene match: 6. CDR3 protein: CASSQDLTGGNTGELFF. CDR3 in DNA: TGCGCCAGCAGCCAAGACCTCACGGGAGGAAACACCGGGGAGCTGTTTTTT.

This clone was seen only a few times. The chain joins TRBV3-1 (or the pseudogene TRBV3-2) to TRBJ1-5, with D perhaps TRBD1 (5 bases). This CDR3 contains 16 residues. The V and J ends lost 5 bases and 1 base respectively, with 15 bases between them. Germline lookup yields CDR1 LGHDT and CDR2 YNNKEL (reference sequence). The CDR3 DNA reads TGTGCCAGCAGCGAAGGGGAGGGGTTGAGCAATCAGCCCCAGCATTTT. Its protein product is CASSEGEGLSNQPQHF.

J is TRBJ1-4 and V is TRBV9; 7 bases are shared with TRBD1. The CDR3 sequence is 16 residues long. Unmatched junction bases numbered 11, after V lost 2 bases and J lost 7 bases. Germline V gene data show CDR1 as SGDLS and CDR2 as YYNGEE. The CDR3, as DNA: TGTGCCAGCAGCGTCGCCTCGACAGGGCATTTTGAAAAACTGTTTTTT. It codes for CASSVASTGHFEKLFF.